The clone carrying this T cell receptor (beta chain) was seen at least ten times. The source of the sample is a study of blood T cell repertoires in COVID-19. Study background: Sites across the United States, Italy and Spain contributed samples from acute and convalescent COVID-19. PBMCs, B-cell-depleted T cells, or T cells were the source of the cDNA or gDNA that made up the material.

Germline assignment: CDR1 SEHNR and CDR2 FQNEAQ (reference sequence). The CDR3 covers 16 residues. V shed 1 base and J shed 6 bases, with 18 bases lying between them. Assay used: immunoSEQ multiplex PCR; TCRdb lists only in-frame clones, some missing. The table shows about 220,000 clones, with 80% occurring only once. Source material: peripheral blood. The TCR was taken from a woman aged 70-85 years with acute or convalescent COVID-19. The gene calls are TRBV7-9 and TRBJ1-2; D perhaps matches TRBD1 (5 bases). This CDR3 reads CASSLDLGARSNGYTF. For the CDR3, the DNA is TGTGCCAGCAGCTTAGATCTTGGGGCGCGTAGTAATGGCTACACCTTC. The complete variable domain, with remaining parts taken from reference TRBV7-9 and TRBJ1-2, reads DTGVSQNPRHKITKRGQNVTFRCDPISEHNRLYWYRQTLGQGPEFLTYFQNEAQLEKSRLLSDRFSAERPKGSFSTLEIQRTEQGDSAMYLCASSLDLGARSNGYTFGSGTRLTVV.